Shown below are 24 T cell receptor beta chains from a single sample sequenced in a study of OX40 agonist ivuxolimab in advanced cancers. Profiling relied on immunoSEQ multiplex PCR, and the TCRdb table lists in-frame clones only, not all of them. The table shows more than 10,000 clones, with approximately 85% occurring only once. The source material was CD4+ or CD8+ T cells sorted from blood, sampled in a trial of the OX40 agonist ivuxolimab. The source is an adult with an advanced solid tumor such as melanoma, head and neck, liver or kidney cancer.

The V gene is TRBV27, the J gene TRBJ1-1; D is unclear. The CDR3 covers 13 residues. Germline loops: CDR1 MNHEY, CDR2 SMNVEV (reference sequence). Trimming cost V 0 bases and J 2 bases, with 4 bases left between them. The CDR3 sequence: CASSLSENTEAFF. DNA for the CDR3: TGTGCCAGCAGTTTATCAGAAAACACTGAAGCTTTCTTT.

V and J are TRBV14 and TRBJ2-3; D gene ambiguous. Germline V CDR1 and CDR2: SGHDN, FVKESK. The CDR3 spans 13 residues. The V end lost 4 bases, the J end lost 1 base, and 6 bases lay between the germline ends. In DNA form, the CDR3 reads TGTGCCAGCAGCCCCCGGGGCACAGATACGCAGTATTTT. Protein sequence: CASSPRGTDTQYF.

DNA of the CDR3: TGTGCCAGCAGACCCGAGCAGGGGGGAACAGAGACCCAGTACTTC. This translates into CASRPEQGGTETQYF. V gene TRBV28 combines with J gene TRBJ2-5, with D possibly being TRBD1 (7 bases). Trimming stripped 6 bases from V and 4 bases from J, with 18 bases between. This CDR3 contains 15 residues. The germline V gene encodes CDR1 MDHEN and CDR2 SYDVKM.

The chain couples TRBV19 to TRBJ2-1; a possible D gene is TRBD2 (6 bases). V was shortened by 1 base and J by 7 bases, with 20 bases between the two germline ends. Germline CDR1 LNHDA, CDR2 SQIVND (reference sequence). The CDR3 loop spans 17 amino acids. The CDR3 loop reads CASSIGRAGSVGNEQFF. CDR3 DNA: TGTGCCAGTAGTATAGGAAGAGCGGGTTCGGTTGGTAATGAGCAGTTCTTC.

J is TRBJ2-1 and V is TRBV5-1, with 7 positions matching TRBD1. There are 14 residues in the CDR3. The V gene's germline CDR1 is SGHRS and CDR2 YFSETQ. The V and J ends lost 0 bases and 6 bases, in that order; junction bases with no gene match: 3. The CDR3 DNA follows: TGCGCCAGCAGCTTGGGACAGGGATTCAATGAGCAGTTCTTC. It encodes CASSLGQGFNEQFF.

The table lists this clone with a count of one. The chain combines TRBV13 with TRBJ2-3; possibly TRBD2 for D (5 bases). Germline CDR1 and CDR2: PRHDT and FYEKMQ (reference sequence). The CDR3 runs to 12 residues. V was cut by 3 bases and J by 4 bases, with 5 bases left in between. The chain's CDR3 is CASSLRADTQYF. The CDR3 DNA is TGTGCCAGCAGCTTGAGGGCAGATACGCAGTATTTT.

The rearrangement uses TRBV6-4 and TRBJ2-3, with no clear D. V lost 4 bases and J lost 1, with 6 bases in between. CDR1 is MRHNA and CDR2 is SNTAGT in the germline V gene. The length of the CDR3 is 13 residues. The CDR3, as DNA: TGTGCCAGCAGTGCCGCGGGCACAGATACGCAGTATTTT. It is translated as CASSAAGTDTQYF.

V and J are TRBV5-6 and TRBJ1-1; no clear D gene. Germline V gene lookup returns CDR1 SGHDT and CDR2 YYEEEE. There are 12 residues in the CDR3. Trimming shortened V by 4 bases and J by 0 bases, and 4 bases separated the two germline ends. The CDR3 spells CASSLLNTEAFF. CDR3 nucleotides: TGTGCCAGCAGCCTCTTGAACACTGAAGCTTTCTTT.

The chain couples TRBV7-2 to TRBJ2-3; 8 bases fit TRBD2. The CDR3 contains 13 residues. Trimming at V came to 1 base and at J to 8 bases, leaving 2 bases not matched to a gene. CDR1 is SGHTA and CDR2 is FQGNSA in the germline V gene. The CDR3 DNA reads TGTGCCAGCAGCTTAGAAAGCGGGGGTACGCAGTATTTT. Translated: CASSLESGGTQYF.

The chain couples TRBV5-1 to TRBJ2-5, with D possibly TRBD2 on 6 matching bases. Trimming removed 1 base at V and 1 base at J, with 20 bases between. The CDR3 is 18 amino acids. CDR1 is SGHRS and CDR2 is YFSETQ in the germline V gene. The CDR3 reads CASSLMVTLSGPQETQYF. In DNA form, the CDR3 reads TGCGCCAGCAGCTTGATGGTAACCCTTAGCGGTCCCCAAGAGACCCAGTACTTC.

The count of this clone is one. This chain joins TRBV14 and TRBJ1-5; no clear D. The CDR3 runs to 14 residues. The germline gives CDR1 SGHDN, CDR2 FVKESK. Trimming removed 1 base from V and 1 base from J, with 5 bases in between. In nucleotides, the CDR3 is TGTGCCAGCAGCCAAGTAGACAGCAATCAGCCCCAGCATTTT. As protein: CASSQVDSNQPQHF.

The genes are TRBV9 and TRBJ2-1, with D possibly being TRBD2 (9 bases). Trimming removed 3 bases at V and 4 bases at J, with 23 bases between. The CDR3 has 18 amino acids. CDR1 is SGDLS, CDR2 YYNGEE, per germline. CDR3 sequence: CASSGRTGGLAAYNEQFF. The CDR3 bases are TGTGCCAGCAGCGGGCGAACAGGGGGACTAGCAGCATACAATGAGCAGTTCTTC.

This clone showed up just once. This chain joins TRBV27 and TRBJ1-5, with D perhaps matching TRBD1 (5 bases). Germline lookup yields CDR1 MNHEY and CDR2 SMNVEV (reference sequence). This CDR3 spans 15 amino acids. V was pared by 3 bases and J by 0 bases, with 9 bases between. Written as DNA, the CDR3 is TGTGCCAGCAGTTTGGGGACCTATAGCAATCAGCCCCAGCATTTT. Its protein is CASSLGTYSNQPQHF.

The CDR3 spells CASSVGRDSPEAFF. CDR3 bases: TGTGCCAGCAGCGTAGGGAGGGACTCCCCGGAAGCTTTCTTT. This rearrangement joins TRBV9 to TRBJ1-1; a weak D match, TRBD1 (5 bases). The V and J ends lost 0 bases and 8 bases respectively, with 14 bases between them. Per the germline V gene, CDR1 is SGDLS and CDR2 is YYNGEE. The CDR3 is 14 amino acids.

The rearrangement uses TRBV4-1 and TRBJ2-2, with 7 bases lining up with TRBD1. This CDR3 has 18 amino acids. Germline V CDR1 and CDR2: MGHRA, YSYEKL. V lost 0 bases to trimming and J lost 2 bases; unmatched junction nucleotides: 9. In DNA form, the CDR3 reads TGCGCCAGCAGCCAAGACCGGGCTGGGACAGCAAACACCGGGGAGCTGTTTTTT. It translates to CASSQDRAGTANTGELFF.

This rearrangement joins TRBV9 to TRBJ1-2; D remains ambiguous. The CDR3 is 15 residues long. Trimming removed 4 bases from V and 5 bases from J, with 18 bases in between. The germline CDR1 and CDR2 sequences are SGDLS and YYNGEE. CDR3: CASSSIGVGVYGYTF. CDR3 bases: TGTGCCAGCAGCTCAATCGGGGTTGGGGTATATGGCTACACCTTC.

The chain links TRBV4-3 to TRBJ2-2; no firm D call. Germline lookup yields CDR1 LGHNA and CDR2 YSLEER. V lost 5 bases and J lost 5, with 12 bases in between. The CDR3 runs 14 residues. The CDR3 sequence: CASSSQDRTGELFF. The CDR3 coding sequence is TGCGCCAGCAGCTCTCAGGACCGGACCGGGGAGCTGTTTTTT.

This clone was picked up one time. The chain joins TRBV28 to TRBJ2-2; maybe TRBD2 (6 bases). The CDR3 consists of 12 residues. Deletions cut 4 bases from V and 6 bases from J, with 6 bases between. Germline V CDR1 and CDR2: MDHEN, SYDVKM. In DNA, the CDR3 is TGTGCCAGCAGTTGGAGGGCCGGGGAGCTGTTTTTT. This sequence encodes CASSWRAGELFF.

The CDR3 bases are TGTGCCAGCAGCCCCACCCCGGCAGGGAAGACCGGGGAGCTGTTTTTT. Translation: CASSPTPAGKTGELFF. The V gene is TRBV7-3, the J gene TRBJ2-2; tentative D call: TRBD1 (5 bases). The CDR3 runs 16 residues. From germline, CDR1 is SGHTA and CDR2 FQGTGA. The germline V and J ends were trimmed by 5 bases and 5 bases, with 18 bases remaining between them.

J is TRBJ2-1 and V is TRBV10-1; TRBD1 aligns across 9 bases. There are 15 residues in the CDR3. The V gene's germline CDR1 is WNHNN and CDR2 SYGVQD (reference sequence). The trim removed 4 bases at V and 8 bases at J, leaving 9 bases unmatched. CDR3 protein: CASSAGTGHRDEQFF. The CDR3 region has the DNA TGCGCCAGCAGTGCTGGGACAGGGCATAGGGATGAGCAGTTCTTC.

The chain employs TRBV13 and TRBJ2-6; TRBD1 matches 10 bases. The CDR3 is 18 residues long. V lost 7 bases to trimming and J lost 2 bases; unmatched junction nucleotides: 11. Germline CDR1 PRHDT, CDR2 FYEKMQ (reference sequence). The CDR3 DNA sequence: TGTGCCAGCACCCCCCCCGAGGGGACAGGGGCTGGGGCCAACGTCCTGACTTTC. It codes for CASTPPEGTGAGANVLTF.

This clone was recorded only once. The V call is TRBV13, the J call TRBJ1-4; TRBD1 matches 9 bases. This CDR3 spans 14 amino acids. V shed 4 bases, J shed 8 bases, and the junction held 5 bases outside the gene matches. CDR1 and CDR2 (germline): PRHDT, FYEKMQ (reference sequence). The CDR3 protein is CASSSTGGREKLFF. Written as DNA, the CDR3 is TGTGCCAGCAGCTCGACAGGGGGGAGAGAAAAACTGTTTTTT.

This clone showed up just a few times. The V call is TRBV7-3, the J call TRBJ2-5; D perhaps matches TRBD2 (6 bases). The V gene lost 5 bases and the J gene lost 2 bases, with 15 bases spanning the gap. The germline gives CDR1 SGHTA, CDR2 FQGTGA. The CDR3 is 15 residues long. This CDR3 is CASSPNGGTQETQYF. As DNA, the CDR3 is TGTGCCAGCAGCCCCAACGGCGGGACTCAAGAGACCCAGTACTTC.

This chain joins TRBV6-5 and TRBJ2-7; 8 bases map to TRBD2. Per the germline V gene, CDR1 is MNHEY and CDR2 is SVGAGI. The CDR3 sequence is 16 residues long. V dropped 2 bases and J dropped 4; count of bases not matched to a gene: 10. CDR3 amino acids: CASSYEESSGVYEQYF. CDR3 nucleotides: TGTGCCAGCAGTTACGAGGAGAGTAGCGGGGTATACGAGCAGTACTTC.